One T cell receptor (beta chain) is described in this entry. No antigen is known for it. The V gene lost 3 bases and the J gene lost 5 bases, with 17 bases spanning the gap. In germline, CDR1 is SGHRS, CDR2 YFSETQ. The CDR3 loop spans 15 amino acids. Each CDR3 protein is one row after TCRdb ran MiXCR on the 5' RACE reads. The sample yields under 550,000 distinct CDR3 sequences, 20% to 30% seen once. The sample comes from a study of CD8 T cells in ankylosing spondylitis. Study conclusions and caveats: About 8 highly homologous variants formed a TCR beta motif that appeared characteristic of ankylosing spondylitis blood.

Sequencing was done on a sample of blood, either unsorted or a sorted T cell fraction (not recorded which). The sequence was obtained from a male donor with ankylosing spondylitis. This rearrangement joins TRBV5-1 to TRBJ2-5; the D gene is possibly TRBD2 (6 bases). CDR3 sequence (DNA): TGCGCCAGCAGCTCCGAAGGCGGGAAAAGGGAGACCCAGTACTTC. Translating it yields CASSSEGGKRETQYF.